The 9 T cell receptor beta chains reported below all come from one sample, sequenced in a study of identical twins. MiXCR was run by TCRdb on the 5' RACE reads, yielding one entry per CDR3 protein. The repertoire holds around 690,000 distinct CDR3 sequences, with over 20% as singletons. This same sample was also taken into another study, of T cells expressing NK-cell markers.

The sequenced sample consisted of PBMCs. These receptor sequences come from a woman between 18 and 29 years old in good health.

The chain carries TRBV27 and TRBJ2-1; possibly TRBD1 for D (6 bases). The V end was cut by 1 base, the J end by 6 bases, with 13 bases between. CDR3 size: 15 residues. The germline CDR1 and CDR2 sequences are MNHEY and SMNVEV (reference sequence). The CDR3 spells CASSLYRALLNEQFF. CDR3 bases: TGTGCCAGCAGTTTATACAGGGCTCTACTCAATGAGCAGTTCTTC.

The genes are TRBV7-9 and TRBJ2-5, with 13 bases that match TRBD2. The trim removed 6 bases at V and 4 bases at J, leaving 8 bases unmatched. CDR1 is SEHNR and CDR2 is FQNEAQ in the germline V gene (reference sequence). The CDR3 consists of 16 residues. CDR3 residues: CASRLGLAGVSETQYF. CDR3 DNA: TGTGCCAGCAGACTAGGACTAGCGGGAGTTTCAGAGACCCAGTACTTC.

This chain uses TRBV12-3 or TRBV12-4 with TRBJ2-1; 14 bases line up with TRBD2. J was trimmed by 12 bases and V by 4 bases; bases with no gene match: 14. The CDR3 sequence is 17 residues long. The CDR3 sequence: CASSSYLRLAGGPGQFF. CDR3 sequence (DNA): TGTGCCAGCAGTTCCTACCTTAGACTAGCGGGAGGGCCGGGGCAGTTCTTC.

This chain uses TRBV4-3 with TRBJ2-1; TRBD2 agrees at 7 bases. Trimming removed 4 bases from V and 0 bases from J; junction bases left unmatched: 9. This CDR3 comprises 17 residues. Germline values: CDR1 LGHNA, CDR2 YSLEER. The DNA for the CDR3 is TGCGCCAGCAGCCGAGAAGGCGGGACTATCTCCTACAATGAGCAGTTCTTC. It codes for CASSREGGTISYNEQFF.

The gene calls are TRBV10-3 and TRBJ1-1, with a weak D call TRBD1 (5 bases). The CDR3 consists of 14 residues. Germline CDR1 ENHRY, CDR2 SYGVKD. Deletions cut 2 bases from V and 2 bases from J, with 9 bases between. The CDR3 sequence: CAISEEGPNTEAFF. For the CDR3, the DNA is TGTGCCATCAGTGAGGAGGGACCAAACACTGAAGCTTTCTTT.

This clonotype was seen ten or more times. V gene TRBV2 combines with J gene TRBJ2-2; a weak D match, TRBD2 (7 bases). V dropped 3 bases and J dropped 4 bases, with 12 bases sitting between them. The CDR3 totals 15 residues. Germline V lookup: CDR1 SNHLY, CDR2 FYNNEI. In DNA form, the CDR3 reads TGTGCCAGCAGTGATTGGGGGGGCCTCACCGGGGAGCTGTTTTTT. It yields the protein CASSDWGGLTGELFF.

The rearrangement joins TRBV7-2 to TRBJ2-1, with 15 positions matching TRBD2. Losses at the gene ends were 5 bases for V and 7 bases for J; bases not matched to a gene: 18. CDR1 SGHTA and CDR2 FQGNSA come from the germline V gene. CDR3 size: 20 residues. CDR3 DNA sequence: TGTGCCAGCAGCCTTACCGGGACAGGACTAGCGGGAGGGATTGAAAATGAGCAGTTCTTC. This sequence encodes CASSLTGTGLAGGIENEQFF.

This clonotype has a count of ten or more. The rearrangement links TRBV9 to TRBJ2-1; no firm D call. CDR1 and CDR2 from the germline V gene are SGDLS and YYNGEE. Deletions cut 5 bases from V and 0 bases from J, with 9 bases between. The CDR3 covers 14 residues. This chain's CDR3 is CASRPLSSYNEQFF. CDR3 sequence (DNA): TGTGCCAGCAGGCCCCTCAGCTCCTACAATGAGCAGTTCTTC.

This clonotype has more than one count but fewer than ten. The J gene is TRBJ2-3, the V gene TRBV5-1; 12 nucleotides line up with TRBD2. Germline lookup yields CDR1 SGHRS and CDR2 YFSETQ. The CDR3 consists of 20 residues. J lost 0 bases, V lost 0 bases, and 11 bases had no gene match. In nucleotides, the CDR3 is TGCGCCAGCAGCTTGGGACTAGCGGGGGACGATCCCCTTAGCACAGATACGCAGTATTTT. This encodes CASSLGLAGDDPLSTDTQYF.